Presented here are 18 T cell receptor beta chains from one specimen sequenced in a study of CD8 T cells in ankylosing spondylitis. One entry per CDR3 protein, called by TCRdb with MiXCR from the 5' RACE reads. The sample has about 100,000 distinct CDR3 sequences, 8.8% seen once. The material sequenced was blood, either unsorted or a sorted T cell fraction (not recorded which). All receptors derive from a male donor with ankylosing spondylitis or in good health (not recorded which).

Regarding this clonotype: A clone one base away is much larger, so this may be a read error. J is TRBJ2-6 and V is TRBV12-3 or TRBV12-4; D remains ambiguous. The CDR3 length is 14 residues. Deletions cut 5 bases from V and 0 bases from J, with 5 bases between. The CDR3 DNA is TGTGCCAGCAGTAGTGGCTCTGGGGCCAACGTCCTGACTTTC. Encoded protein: CASSSGSGANVLTF.

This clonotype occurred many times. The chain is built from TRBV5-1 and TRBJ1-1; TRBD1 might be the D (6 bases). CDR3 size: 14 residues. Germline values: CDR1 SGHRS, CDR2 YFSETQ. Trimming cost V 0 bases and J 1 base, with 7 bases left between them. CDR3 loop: CASSLGQENTEAFF. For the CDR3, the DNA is TGCGCCAGCAGCTTGGGACAGGAGAACACTGAAGCTTTCTTT.

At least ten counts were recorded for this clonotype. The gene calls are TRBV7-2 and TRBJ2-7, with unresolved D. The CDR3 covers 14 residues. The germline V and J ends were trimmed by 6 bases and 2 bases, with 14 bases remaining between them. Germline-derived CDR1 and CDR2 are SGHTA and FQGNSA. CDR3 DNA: TGTGCCAGCAGTAAACGTGAAATGACCTACGAGCAGTACTTC. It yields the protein CASSKREMTYEQYF.

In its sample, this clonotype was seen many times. For the CDR3, the DNA is TGCGCCAGCAGTCAAATGAGGGGTAGCGGGGAGCTGTTTTTT. Amino acids: CASSQMRGSGELFF. The rearrangement uses TRBV23-1 and TRBJ2-2, with D perhaps given as TRBD1 or TRBD2 (5 bases each). TRBV23-1 qualifies as an ORF whose function is uncertain. The length of the CDR3 is 14 residues. V was pared by 2 bases and J by 7 bases, with 11 bases between.

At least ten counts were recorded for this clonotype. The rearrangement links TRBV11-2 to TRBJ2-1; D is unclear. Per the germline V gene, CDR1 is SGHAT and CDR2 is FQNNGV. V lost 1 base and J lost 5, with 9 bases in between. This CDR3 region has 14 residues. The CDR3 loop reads CASSLAAQHNEQFF. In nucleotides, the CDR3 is TGTGCCAGCAGCTTAGCTGCGCAGCACAATGAGCAGTTCTTC.

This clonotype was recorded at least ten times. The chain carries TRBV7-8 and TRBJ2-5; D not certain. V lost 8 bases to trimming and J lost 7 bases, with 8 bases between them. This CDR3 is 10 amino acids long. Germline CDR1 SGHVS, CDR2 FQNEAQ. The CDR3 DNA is TGTGCCAGCGTGGCGGTGACCCAGTACTTC. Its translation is CASVAVTQYF.

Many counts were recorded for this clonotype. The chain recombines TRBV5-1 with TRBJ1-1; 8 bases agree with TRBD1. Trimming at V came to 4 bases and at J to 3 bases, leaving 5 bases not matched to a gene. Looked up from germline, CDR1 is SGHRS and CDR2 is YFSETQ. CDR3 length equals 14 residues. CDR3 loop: CASSQQGGDTEAFF. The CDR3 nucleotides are TGCGCCAGCAGCCAACAGGGGGGAGACACTGAAGCTTTCTTT.

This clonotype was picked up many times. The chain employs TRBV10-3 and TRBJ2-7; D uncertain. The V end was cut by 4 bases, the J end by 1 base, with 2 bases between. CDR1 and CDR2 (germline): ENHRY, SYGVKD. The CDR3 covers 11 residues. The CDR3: CAISGSYEQYF. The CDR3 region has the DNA TGTGCCATCAGTGGGTCCTACGAGCAGTACTTC.

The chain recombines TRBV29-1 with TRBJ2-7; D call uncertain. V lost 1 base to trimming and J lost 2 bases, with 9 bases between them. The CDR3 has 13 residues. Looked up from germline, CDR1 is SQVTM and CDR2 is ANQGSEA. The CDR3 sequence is CSVEVVHTYEQYF. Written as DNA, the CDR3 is TGCAGCGTTGAAGTAGTCCATACCTACGAGCAGTACTTC.

The CDR3 DNA sequence: TGTGCCAGGGGCTCGGTAGGGGAAGATGAGCAGTTCTTC. It specifies CARGSVGEDEQFF. The chain employs TRBV7-9 and TRBJ2-1, with D perhaps TRBD1 (5 bases). Between the trimmed V and J ends, which lost 9 bases and 8 bases, there was a span of 17 bases. The CDR3 covers 13 residues. The germline V gene encodes CDR1 SEHNR and CDR2 FQNEAQ (reference sequence). Supplemented by reference TRBV7-9 and TRBJ2-1, the full variable domain reads DTGVSQNPRHKITKRGQNVTFRCDPISEHNRLYWYRQTLGQGPEFLTYFQNEAQLEKSRLLSDRFSAERPKGSFSTLEIQRTEQGDSAMYLCARGSVGEDEQFFGPGTRLTVL.

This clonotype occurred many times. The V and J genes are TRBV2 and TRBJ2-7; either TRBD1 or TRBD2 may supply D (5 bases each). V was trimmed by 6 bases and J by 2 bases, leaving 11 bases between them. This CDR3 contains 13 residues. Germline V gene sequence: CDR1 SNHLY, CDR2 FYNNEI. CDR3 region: CASSPRGAYEQYF. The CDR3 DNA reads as TGTGCCAGCAGCCCCCGGGGCGCCTACGAGCAGTACTTC.

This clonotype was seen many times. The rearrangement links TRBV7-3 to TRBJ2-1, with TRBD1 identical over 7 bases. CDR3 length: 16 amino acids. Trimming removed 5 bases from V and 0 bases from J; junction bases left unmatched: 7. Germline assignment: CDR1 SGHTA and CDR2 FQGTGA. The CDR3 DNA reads TGTGCCAGCAGCCGGCGACAGGGAAGCTCCTACAATGAGCAGTTCTTC. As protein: CASSRRQGSSYNEQFF.

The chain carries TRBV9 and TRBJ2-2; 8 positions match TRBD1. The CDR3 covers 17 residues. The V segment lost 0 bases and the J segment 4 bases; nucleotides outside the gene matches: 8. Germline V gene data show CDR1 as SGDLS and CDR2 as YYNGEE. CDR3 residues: CASSVGGQVGGTGELFF. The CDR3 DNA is TGTGCCAGCAGCGTAGGGGGACAGGTCGGGGGCACCGGGGAGCTGTTTTTT.

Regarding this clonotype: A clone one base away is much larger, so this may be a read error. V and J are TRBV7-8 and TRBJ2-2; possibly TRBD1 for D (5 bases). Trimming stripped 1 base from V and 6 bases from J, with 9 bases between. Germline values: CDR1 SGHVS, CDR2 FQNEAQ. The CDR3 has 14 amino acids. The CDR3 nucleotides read TGTGCCAGCAGCTTAGATTGCAGGGCCGGGGAGCTGTTTTTT. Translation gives CASSLDCRAGELFF.

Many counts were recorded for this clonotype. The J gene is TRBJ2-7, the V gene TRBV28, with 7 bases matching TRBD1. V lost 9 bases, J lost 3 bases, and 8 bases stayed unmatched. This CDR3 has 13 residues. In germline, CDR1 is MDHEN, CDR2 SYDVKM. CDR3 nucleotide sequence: TGTGCCAGTACCTCGGGACAGAACTACGAGCAGTACTTC. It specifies CASTSGQNYEQYF.

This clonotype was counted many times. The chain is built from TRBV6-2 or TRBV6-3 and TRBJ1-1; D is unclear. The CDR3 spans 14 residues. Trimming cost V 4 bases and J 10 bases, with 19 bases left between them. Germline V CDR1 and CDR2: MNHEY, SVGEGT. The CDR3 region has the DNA TGTGCCAGCAGTTCGGGTGGCAGCGGCGGGATAGCTTTCTTT. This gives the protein CASSSGGSGGIAFF.

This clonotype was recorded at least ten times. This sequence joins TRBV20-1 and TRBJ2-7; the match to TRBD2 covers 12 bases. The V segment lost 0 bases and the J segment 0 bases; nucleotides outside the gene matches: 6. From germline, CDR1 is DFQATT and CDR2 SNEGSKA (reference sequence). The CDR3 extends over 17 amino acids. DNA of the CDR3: TGCAGTGCTAGAGAGACTAGCGGGGGCCGGAGCTCCTACGAGCAGTACTTC. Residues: CSARETSGGRSSYEQYF.

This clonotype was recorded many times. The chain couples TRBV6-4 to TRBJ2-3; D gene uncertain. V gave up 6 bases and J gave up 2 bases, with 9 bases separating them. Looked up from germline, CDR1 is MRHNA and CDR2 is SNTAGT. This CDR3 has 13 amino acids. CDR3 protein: CASRDPLTDTQYF. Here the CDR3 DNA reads TGTGCCAGCAGGGACCCGCTCACAGATACGCAGTATTTT.